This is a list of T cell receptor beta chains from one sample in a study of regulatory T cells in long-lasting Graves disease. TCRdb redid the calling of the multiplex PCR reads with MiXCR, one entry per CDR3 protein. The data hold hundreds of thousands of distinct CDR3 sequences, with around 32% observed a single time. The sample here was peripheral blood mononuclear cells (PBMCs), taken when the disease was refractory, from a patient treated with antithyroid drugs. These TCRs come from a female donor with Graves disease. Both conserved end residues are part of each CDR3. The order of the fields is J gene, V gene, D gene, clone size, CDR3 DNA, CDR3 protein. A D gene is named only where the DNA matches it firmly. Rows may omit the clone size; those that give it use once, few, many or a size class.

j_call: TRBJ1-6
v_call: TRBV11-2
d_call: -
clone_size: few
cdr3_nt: TGTGCCAGCAGCATAAGGGACGGGGATTCACCCCTCCACTTT
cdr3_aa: CASSIRDGDSPLHF

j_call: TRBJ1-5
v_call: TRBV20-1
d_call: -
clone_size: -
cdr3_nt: TGCAGTGCTTCACAGGGAATAGGTCAGCCCCAGCATTTT
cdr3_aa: CSASQGIGQPQHF

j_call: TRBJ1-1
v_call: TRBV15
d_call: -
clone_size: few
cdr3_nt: TGTGCCACCAGCAGAGGAGGGACACTGAACACTGAAGCTTTCTTT
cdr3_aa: CATSRGGTLNTEAFF

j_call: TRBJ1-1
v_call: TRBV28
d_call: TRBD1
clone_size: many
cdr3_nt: TGCGTGTCCCGGGACAGGTTCGGGGAAGCTTTCTTT
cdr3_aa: CVSRDRFGEAFF

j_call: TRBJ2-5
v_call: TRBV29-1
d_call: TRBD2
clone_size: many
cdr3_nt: TGCAGCGTTGAATTTCGGGGGAGGGATCAAGAGACCCAGTACTTC
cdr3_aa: CSVEFRGRDQETQYF

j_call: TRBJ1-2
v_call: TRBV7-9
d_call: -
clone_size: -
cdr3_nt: TGTGCCAGCAGCTCGCCCTTAGGTCCTCGCCACTATGGCTACACCTTC
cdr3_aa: CASSSPLGPRHYGYTF

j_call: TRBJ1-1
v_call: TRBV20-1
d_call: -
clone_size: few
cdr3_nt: TGCAGTGCTAGAGATAAATTCGGGACCCAGGGCATTGAAGCTTTCTTT
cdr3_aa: CSARDKFGTQGIEAFF

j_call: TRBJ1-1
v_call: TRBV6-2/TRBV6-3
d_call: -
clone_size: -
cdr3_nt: TGTGCCAGCAGTTACGGTCGGGCCATGAACACTGAAGCTTTCTTT
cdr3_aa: CASSYGRAMNTEAFF

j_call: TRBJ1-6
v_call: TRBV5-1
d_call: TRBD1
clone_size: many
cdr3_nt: TGCGCCAGCAGCTTGCCGGGGACAGGGGACTCACCCCTCCACTTT
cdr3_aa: CASSLPGTGDSPLHF

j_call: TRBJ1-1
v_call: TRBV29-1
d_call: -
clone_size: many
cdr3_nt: TGCAGCGCCCTCATGGGTTTGGGTTCAACGAACACTGAAGCTTTCTTT
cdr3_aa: CSALMGLGSTNTEAFF

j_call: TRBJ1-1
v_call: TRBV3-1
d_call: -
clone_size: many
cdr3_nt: TGTGCCAGCAGCCAAGATCGGGGGACAGCTTTCTTT
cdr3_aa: CASSQDRGTAFF

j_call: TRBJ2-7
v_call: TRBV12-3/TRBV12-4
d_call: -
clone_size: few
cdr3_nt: TGTGCCAGAGACTCCGCCTCAGGGTGTCACGAGCAGTACTTC
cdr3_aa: CARDSASGCHEQYF

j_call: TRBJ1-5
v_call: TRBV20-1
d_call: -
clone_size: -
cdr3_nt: TGCAGTGCTGAGACAGACAATCAGCCCCAGCATTTT
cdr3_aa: CSAETDNQPQHF

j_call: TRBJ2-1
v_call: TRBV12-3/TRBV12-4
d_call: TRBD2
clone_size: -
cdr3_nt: TGTGCCAGCAGCCTTTTCCCGGGACTAGGGGGGAATGAGCAGTTCTTC
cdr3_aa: CASSLFPGLGGNEQFF

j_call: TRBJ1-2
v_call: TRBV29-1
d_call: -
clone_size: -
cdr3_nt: TGCAGCGTGAAAACAGAAAACTATGGCTACACCTTC
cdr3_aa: CSVKTENYGYTF

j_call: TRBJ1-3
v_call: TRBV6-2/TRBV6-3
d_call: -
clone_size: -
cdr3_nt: TGTGCCAGCAGTTTAGGCAGACTCTCTGGAAACACCATATATTTT
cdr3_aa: CASSLGRLSGNTIYF

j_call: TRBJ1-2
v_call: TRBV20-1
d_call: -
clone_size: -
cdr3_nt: TGCAGTGCCCTAATAGAGGGGGATGGCTACACCTTC
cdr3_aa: CSALIEGDGYTF

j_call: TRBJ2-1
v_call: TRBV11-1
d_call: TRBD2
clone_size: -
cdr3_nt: TGTGCCAGCAGCCAGAGGACTAGCGGAAACAATGAGCAGTTCTTC
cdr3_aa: CASSQRTSGNNEQFF

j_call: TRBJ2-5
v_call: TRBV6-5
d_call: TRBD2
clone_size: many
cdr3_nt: TGTGCCAGCAGTTACTCGACCACGGGAGGCCAAGAGACCCAGTACTTC
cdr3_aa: CASSYSTTGGQETQYF

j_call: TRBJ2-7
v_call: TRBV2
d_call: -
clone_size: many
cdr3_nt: TGTGCCAGCAGTGAAGTGTACGAGCAGTACTTC
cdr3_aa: CASSEVYEQYF

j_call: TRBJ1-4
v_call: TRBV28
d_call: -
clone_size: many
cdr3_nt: TGTGCCAGCAGTTTTACCGGGAGATACGAAAAACTGTTTTTT
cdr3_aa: CASSFTGRYEKLFF

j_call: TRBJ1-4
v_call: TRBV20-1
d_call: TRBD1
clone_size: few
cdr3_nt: TGCAGTGCTTTGGGACAGGGGAGAGAAAAACTGTTTTTT
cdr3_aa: CSALGQGREKLFF

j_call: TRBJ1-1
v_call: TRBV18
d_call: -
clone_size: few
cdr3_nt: TGTGCCAGCTCACCATCGGGGACGAACACTGAAGCTTTCTTT
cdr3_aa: CASSPSGTNTEAFF

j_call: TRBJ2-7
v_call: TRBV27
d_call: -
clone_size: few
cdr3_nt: TGTGCCAGCAGGTCCCCTGGGGGAAATCGATCCTACGAGCAGTACTTC
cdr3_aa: CASRSPGGNRSYEQYF

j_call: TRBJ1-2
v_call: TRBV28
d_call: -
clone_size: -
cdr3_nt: TGTGCCAGCAGCCCTCGACCGACTCTCTATGGCTACACCTTC
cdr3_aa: CASSPRPTLYGYTF

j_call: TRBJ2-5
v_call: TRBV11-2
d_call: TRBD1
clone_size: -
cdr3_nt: TGTGCCAGCAGCTCCACGACAGGGATAAGGGAGACCCAGTACTTC
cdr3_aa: CASSSTTGIRETQYF

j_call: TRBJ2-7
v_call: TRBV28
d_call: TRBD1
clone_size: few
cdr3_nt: TGTGCCAGCAGTACGGCCGGGACAGGGGGCGAGCAGTACTTC
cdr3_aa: CASSTAGTGGEQYF

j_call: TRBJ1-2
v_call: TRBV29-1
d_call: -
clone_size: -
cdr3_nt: TGCAGCGTTGAGTCAGCCAACTCCTATGGCTACACCTTC
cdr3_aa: CSVESANSYGYTF

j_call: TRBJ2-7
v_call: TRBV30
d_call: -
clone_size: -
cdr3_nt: TGTGCCTGGGAGCTTGGGTCCTACGAGCAGTACTTC
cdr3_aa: CAWELGSYEQYF

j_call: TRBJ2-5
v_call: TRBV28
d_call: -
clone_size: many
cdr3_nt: TGTGCCAGCAGATACGGGTGGGGAGCGGGTCAAGAGACCCAGTACTTC
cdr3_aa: CASRYGWGAGQETQYF

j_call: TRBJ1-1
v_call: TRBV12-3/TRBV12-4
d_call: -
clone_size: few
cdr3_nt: TGTGCCAGCAGTTCTAGGGGGGGTCCAAACACTGAAGCTTTCTTT
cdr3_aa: CASSSRGGPNTEAFF

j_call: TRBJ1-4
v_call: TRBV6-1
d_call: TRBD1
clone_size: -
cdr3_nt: TGTGCCAGCAGGACCGGGACAGGGGGCAGTACTAATGAAAAACTGTTTTTT
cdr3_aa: CASRTGTGGSTNEKLFF

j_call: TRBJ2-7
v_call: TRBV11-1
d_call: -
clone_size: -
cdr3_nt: TGTGCCAGCAGCTTAGGTGGGAGTCGCGACGAGCAGTACTTC
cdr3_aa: CASSLGGSRDEQYF

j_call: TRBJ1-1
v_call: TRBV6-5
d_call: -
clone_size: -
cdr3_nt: TGTGTCAGCAGTTACGTCCTAACAGGTGGGGCTTTCTTT
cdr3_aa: CVSSYVLTGGAFF

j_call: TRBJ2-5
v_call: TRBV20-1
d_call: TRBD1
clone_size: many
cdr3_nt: TGCAGTGCACCCCAGGGGCCGACAGGGTCCTTGGAGACCCAGTACTTC
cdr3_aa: CSAPQGPTGSLETQYF

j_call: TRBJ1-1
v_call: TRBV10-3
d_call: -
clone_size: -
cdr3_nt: TGTGCCATCATTGCCCCCGGGGAAACTGAAGCTTTCTTT
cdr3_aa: CAIIAPGETEAFF

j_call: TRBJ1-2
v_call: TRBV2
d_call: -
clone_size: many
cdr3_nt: TGTGCCAGCAGTGATCGGGGGAAGGGGGATGGCTACACCTTC
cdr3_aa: CASSDRGKGDGYTF

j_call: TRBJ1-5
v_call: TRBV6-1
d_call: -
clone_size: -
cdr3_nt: TGTGCCAGCAGTGGTTCAGGTCAGCCCCAGCATTTT
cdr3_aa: CASSGSGQPQHF

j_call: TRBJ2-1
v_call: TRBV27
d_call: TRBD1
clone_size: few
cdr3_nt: TGTGCCAGCAGGCCCCGGACAGGGTTCAATGAGCAGTTCTTC
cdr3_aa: CASRPRTGFNEQFF

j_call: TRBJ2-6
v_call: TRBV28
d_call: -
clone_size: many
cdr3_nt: TGTGCCAGCTCTCCCTGGGGGGTAGGTGGGGCCAACGTCCTGACTTTC
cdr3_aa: CASSPWGVGGANVLTF

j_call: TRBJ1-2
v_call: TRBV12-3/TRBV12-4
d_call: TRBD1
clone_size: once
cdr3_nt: TGTGCCAGCAGCCCCGGGACAGGGAAAAATAGAAACTATGGCCACACCTTC
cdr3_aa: CASSPGTGKNRNYGHTF

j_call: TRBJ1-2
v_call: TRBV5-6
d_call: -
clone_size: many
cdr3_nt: TGTGCCAGCAGCTTAGGCGGCCGAGCCTATGGCTACACCTTC
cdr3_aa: CASSLGGRAYGYTF

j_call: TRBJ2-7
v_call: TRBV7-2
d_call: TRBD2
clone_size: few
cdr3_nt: TGTGCCAGCAGCTTCGGACTAGCGGGACACTACGAGCAGTACTTC
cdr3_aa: CASSFGLAGHYEQYF

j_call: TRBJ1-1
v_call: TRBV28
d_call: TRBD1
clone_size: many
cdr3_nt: TGTGCCAGCAGTCCGACAGGGGGCCACACTGAAGCTTTCTTT
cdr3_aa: CASSPTGGHTEAFF

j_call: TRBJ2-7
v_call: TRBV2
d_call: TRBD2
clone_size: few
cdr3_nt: TGTGCCAGCAGGTGGTCGGGAGGGCCGGGCGAGCAGTACTTC
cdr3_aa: CASRWSGGPGEQYF

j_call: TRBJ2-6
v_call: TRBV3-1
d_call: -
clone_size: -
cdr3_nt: TGTGCCAGCAGCCAAGAAGGCAGGGCGGGGGCCAACGTCCTGACTTTC
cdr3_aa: CASSQEGRAGANVLTF

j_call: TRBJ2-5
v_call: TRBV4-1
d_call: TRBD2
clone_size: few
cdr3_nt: TGCGCCAGCAGCCTGAGCGGGAGAAGGGAGACCCAGTACTTC
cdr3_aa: CASSLSGRRETQYF

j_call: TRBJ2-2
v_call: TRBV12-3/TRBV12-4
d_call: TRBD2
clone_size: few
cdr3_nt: TGTGCCAGCAGTCCGATCGGGCGCGGGAGTTTTACCGGGGAGCTGTTTTTT
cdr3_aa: CASSPIGRGSFTGELFF

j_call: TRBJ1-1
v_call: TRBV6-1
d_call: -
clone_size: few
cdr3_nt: TGTGCCAGTTGGTTTGGGGACACTGAAGCTTTCTTT
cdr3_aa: CASWFGDTEAFF

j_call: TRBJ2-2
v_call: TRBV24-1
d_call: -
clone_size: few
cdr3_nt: TGTGCCACCAGTGACTCCGGTCGCCCGAACACCGGGGAGCTGTTTTTT
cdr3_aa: CATSDSGRPNTGELFF

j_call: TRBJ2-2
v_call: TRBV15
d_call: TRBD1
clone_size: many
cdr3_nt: TGTGCCACCACTCCGGACAGGGTCGTCACCGGGGAGCTGTTTTTT
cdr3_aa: CATTPDRVVTGELFF

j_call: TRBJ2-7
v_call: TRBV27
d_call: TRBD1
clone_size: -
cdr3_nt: TGTGCCAGCAGTCCGCCCCCGACAGGGAGCTACGAGCAGTACTTC
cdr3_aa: CASSPPPTGSYEQYF

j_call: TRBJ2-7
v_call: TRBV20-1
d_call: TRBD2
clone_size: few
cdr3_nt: TGCAGTGCTATTCCTAGCGGGAGAATATACGAGCAGTACTTC
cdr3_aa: CSAIPSGRIYEQYF

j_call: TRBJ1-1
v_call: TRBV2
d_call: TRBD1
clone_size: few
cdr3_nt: TGTGCCAGCAGCGAACAGGGGTCCGAAGCTTTCTTT
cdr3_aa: CASSEQGSEAFF

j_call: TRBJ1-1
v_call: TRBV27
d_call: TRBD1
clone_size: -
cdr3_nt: TGTGCCAGCAGTCCGCCGACAGGGGGACGGAACACTGAAGCTTTCTTT
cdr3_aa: CASSPPTGGRNTEAFF